This TCR beta chain was recorded in a study of CD8+ T cells in alopecia areata. Collection of lesional scalp punch biopsies and peripheral blood was performed in alopecia areata patients. With 2 bases removed from V and 4 bases from J, the gap between germline ends came to 8 bases. This CDR3 spans 13 amino acids. Germline CDR1 reads MNHEY; CDR2 reads SVGAGI. RNA extraction was followed by reverse transcription into cDNA, which acted as the sequencing template. Clones were sequenced by immunoSEQ multiplex PCR, and TCRdb holds only the in-frame ones, with some missing. Here the sample spans tens of thousands of clones, roughly 51% being singletons. This clone has more than one count but fewer than ten.

The material sequenced was NKG2D-high CD8+ T cells sorted from blood. The chain links TRBV6-5 to TRBJ1-1; D is possibly TRBD1 (5 bases). The receptor's source is a human donor with alopecia areata. The CDR3 coding sequence is TGTGCCAGCAGTTACCCGGGGGGCACTGAAGCTTTCTTT. It yields the protein CASSYPGGTEAFF.